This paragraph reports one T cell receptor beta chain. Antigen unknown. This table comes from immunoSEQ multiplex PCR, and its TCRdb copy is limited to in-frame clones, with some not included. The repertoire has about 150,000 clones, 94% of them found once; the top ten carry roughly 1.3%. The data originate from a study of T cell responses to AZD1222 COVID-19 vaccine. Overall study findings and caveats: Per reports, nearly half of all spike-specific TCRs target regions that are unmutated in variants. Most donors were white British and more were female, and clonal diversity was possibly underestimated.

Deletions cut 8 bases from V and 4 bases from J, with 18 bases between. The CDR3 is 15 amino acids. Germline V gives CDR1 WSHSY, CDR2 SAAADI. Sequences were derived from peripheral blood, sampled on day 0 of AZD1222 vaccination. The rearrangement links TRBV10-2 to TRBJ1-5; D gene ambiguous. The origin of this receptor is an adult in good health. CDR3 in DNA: TGCGCCAGCGCCGTACAGATCTGGCGGAATCAGCCCCAGCATTTT. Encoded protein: CASAVQIWRNQPQHF.